One sample yielded the 7 T cell receptor beta chains listed below, sequenced in a study of shared clonotypes between healthy human individuals. Some clones are missing from TCRdb's copy, which holds only in-frame ones; the method was immunoSEQ multiplex PCR. The sample lists 600,000 to 750,000 clones; less than 95% were seen once. The sequenced material came from memory CD8+ T cells from PBMCs. Stated subset: CD45RO+ cells pooled with CCR7-negative TemRA cells. Source of these receptors: a man younger than 30 in good health. Some clones in this sample may be carry-over from other donors' samples.

The rearrangement joins TRBV2 to TRBJ2-5, with 7 bases that match TRBD2. CDR3 size: 17 residues. The germline V gene encodes CDR1 SNHLY and CDR2 FYNNEI. V lost 7 bases, J lost 3 bases, and 17 bases stayed unmatched. The DNA for the CDR3 is TGTGCCAGCATTCGCTCGCCCGGGCGGGGACTAAAAGAGACCCAGTACTTC. This gives the protein CASIRSPGRGLKETQYF.

The rearrangement uses TRBV30 and TRBJ1-2; 8 bases align to TRBD1. Trimming cost V 8 bases and J 8 bases; bases outside gene matches: 7. Germline CDR1 is GTSNPN and CDR2 is SVGIG (reference sequence). This CDR3 contains 11 residues. In nucleotides, the CDR3 is TGTGCCGCCAGGGGGCAACGGGGCTACACCTTC. Its protein product is CAARGQRGYTF.

This clone occurred once. V and J are TRBV2 and TRBJ1-5; D is uncertain. Germline-derived CDR1 and CDR2 are SNHLY and FYNNEI. V lost 6 bases and J 0 bases, leaving 9 bases between the germline ends. This CDR3 comprises 14 residues. The CDR3 DNA reads TGTGCCAGCAGGCAGGCTTATAGCAATCAGCCCCAGCATTTT. Residues: CASRQAYSNQPQHF. The full variable domain, rest sourced from reference TRBV2 and TRBJ1-5, is EPEVTQTPSHQVTQMGQEVILRCVPISNHLYFYWYRQILGQKVEFLVSFYNNEISEKSEIFDDQFSVERPDGSNFTLKIRSTKLEDSAMYFCASRQAYSNQPQHFGDGTRLSIL.

V and J are TRBV5-5 and TRBJ1-2, with D uncertain. Trimming removed 4 bases from V and 4 bases from J, with 23 bases in between. Germline loops: CDR1 SGHKS, CDR2 YYEKEE (reference sequence). This CDR3 comprises 17 residues. The CDR3 coding sequence is TGTGCCAGCAGCCCACTGACGTACACTACTCAGATCTATGGCTACACCTTC. Protein sequence: CASSPLTYTTQIYGYTF.

This sequence joins TRBV6-6 and TRBJ1-1, with D possibly being TRBD1 (6 bases). Looked up from germline, CDR1 is MNHNY and CDR2 is SVGAGI (reference sequence). The CDR3 spans 13 residues. V was trimmed by 6 bases and J by 7 bases, leaving 15 bases between them. CDR3 DNA: TGTGCCAGCAGCGAGGGGGTGTTAAGTGAAGCTTTCTTT. Amino acid sequence: CASSEGVLSEAFF.

The rearrangement uses TRBV6-1 and TRBJ1-1; no clear D. Looked up from germline, CDR1 is MNHNS and CDR2 is SASEGT. V was cut by 2 bases and J by 6 bases, with 13 bases left in between. CDR3 length: 14 residues. CDR3 in amino acids: CASSEIGRNAEAFF. CDR3 sequence (DNA): TGTGCCAGCAGTGAAATTGGGCGAAACGCTGAAGCTTTCTTT.

This chain joins TRBV9 and TRBJ2-1, with 10 bases that match TRBD1. The V gene end was trimmed by 4 bases and the J gene end by 5 bases; junction bases not matched to a gene: 9. The CDR3 extends over 16 amino acids. CDR1 and CDR2 (germline): SGDLS, YYNGEE. The CDR3 DNA follows: TGTGCCAGCAGCCCCCATCCCGGGACAGGGGACAATGAGCAGTTCTTC. It yields the protein CASSPHPGTGDNEQFF.